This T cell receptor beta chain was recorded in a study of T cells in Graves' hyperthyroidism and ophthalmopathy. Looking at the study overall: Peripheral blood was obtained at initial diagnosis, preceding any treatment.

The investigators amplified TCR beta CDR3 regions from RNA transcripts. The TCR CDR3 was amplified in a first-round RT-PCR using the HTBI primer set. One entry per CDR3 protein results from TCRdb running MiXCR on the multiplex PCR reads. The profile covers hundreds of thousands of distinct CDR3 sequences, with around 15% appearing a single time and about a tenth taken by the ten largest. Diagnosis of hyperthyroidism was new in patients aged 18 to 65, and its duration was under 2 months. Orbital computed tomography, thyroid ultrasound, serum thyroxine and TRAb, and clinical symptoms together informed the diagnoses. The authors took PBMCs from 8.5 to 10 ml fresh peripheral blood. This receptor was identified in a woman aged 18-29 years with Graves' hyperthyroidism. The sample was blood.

CDR3 sequence (DNA): TGCGCCAGCAGCCAAGAGGAGGAGCTCTACTATGGCTACACCTTC. Its protein product is CASSQEEELYYGYTF. The rearrangement uses TRBV4-1 and TRBJ1-2; no reliable D call. The ends were cut back, 0 bases at V and 3 bases at J, with 11 bases in the middle. The CDR3 has 15 amino acids. Looked up from germline, CDR1 is MGHRA and CDR2 is YSYEKL.